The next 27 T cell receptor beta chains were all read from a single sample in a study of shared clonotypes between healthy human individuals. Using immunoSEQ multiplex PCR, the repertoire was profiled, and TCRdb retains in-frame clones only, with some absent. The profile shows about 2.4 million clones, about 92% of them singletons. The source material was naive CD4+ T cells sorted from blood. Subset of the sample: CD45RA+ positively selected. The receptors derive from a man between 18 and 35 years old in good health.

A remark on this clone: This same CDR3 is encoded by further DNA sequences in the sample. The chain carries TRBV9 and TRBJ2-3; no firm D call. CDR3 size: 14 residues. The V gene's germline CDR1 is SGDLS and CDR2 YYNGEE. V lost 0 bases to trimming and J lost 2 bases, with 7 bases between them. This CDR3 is CASSVAWSTDTQYF. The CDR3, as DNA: TGTGCCAGCAGCGTAGCGTGGTCCACAGATACGCAGTATTTT.

Written as DNA, the CDR3 is TGTGCCAGCAGCTCCCCTTTTGCCGGGGGTGTTAATGAGCAGTTCTTC. It translates to CASSSPFAGGVNEQFF. The chain joins TRBV7-2 to TRBJ2-1; TRBD2 is a possible D gene (6 bases). The ends were cut back, 4 bases at V and 7 bases at J, with 20 bases in the middle. Germline CDR1 reads SGHTA; CDR2 reads FQGNSA. The CDR3 runs to 16 residues.

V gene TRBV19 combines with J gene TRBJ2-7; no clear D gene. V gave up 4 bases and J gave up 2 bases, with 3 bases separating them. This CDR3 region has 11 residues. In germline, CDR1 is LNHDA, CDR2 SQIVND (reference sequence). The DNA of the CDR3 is TGTGCCAGTAGTACCCCCTACGAGCAGTACTTC. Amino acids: CASSTPYEQYF.

The CDR3 DNA reads TGTGCCAGCAGAAAAACAGGAAACACTGAAGCTTTCTTT. Its protein is CASRKTGNTEAFF. The chain recombines TRBV27 with TRBJ1-1, with D tentatively TRBD1 (5 bases). This CDR3 has 13 residues. Germline lookup yields CDR1 MNHEY and CDR2 SMNVEV (reference sequence). V was trimmed by 6 bases and J by 2 bases, leaving 10 bases between them.

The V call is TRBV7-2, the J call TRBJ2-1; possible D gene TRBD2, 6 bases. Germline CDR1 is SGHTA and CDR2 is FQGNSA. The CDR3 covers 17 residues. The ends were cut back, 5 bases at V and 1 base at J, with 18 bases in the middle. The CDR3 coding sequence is TGTGCCAGCAGCCCCGTAGGTACTAGCAGGTCCTACAATGAGCAGTTCTTC. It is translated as CASSPVGTSRSYNEQFF.

The CDR3 bases are TGCGCCAGCAGCTTGGGGACGGGAGGGCCGGACAATGAGCAGTTCTTC. Residues: CASSLGTGGPDNEQFF. The chain employs TRBV5-1 and TRBJ2-1, with 8 positions matching TRBD2. The germline V gene has CDR1 SGHRS and CDR2 YFSETQ. Germline trimming cut 0 bases from V and 5 bases from J; bases unmatched to any gene: 7. The CDR3 extends over 16 amino acids.

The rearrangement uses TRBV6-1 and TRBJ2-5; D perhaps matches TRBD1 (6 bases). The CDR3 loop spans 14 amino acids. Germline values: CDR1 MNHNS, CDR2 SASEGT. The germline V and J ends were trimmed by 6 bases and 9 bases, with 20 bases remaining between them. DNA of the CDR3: TGTGCCAGCAGCCTAAGGGGACATCAAGGGGCCCAGTACTTC. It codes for CASSLRGHQGAQYF.

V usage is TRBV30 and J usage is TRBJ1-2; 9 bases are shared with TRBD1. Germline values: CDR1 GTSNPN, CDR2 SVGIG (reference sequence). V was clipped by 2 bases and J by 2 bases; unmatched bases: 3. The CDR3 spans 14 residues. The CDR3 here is CAWSPGTGNYGYTF. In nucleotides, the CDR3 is TGTGCCTGGAGTCCGGGGACAGGGAACTATGGCTACACCTTC.

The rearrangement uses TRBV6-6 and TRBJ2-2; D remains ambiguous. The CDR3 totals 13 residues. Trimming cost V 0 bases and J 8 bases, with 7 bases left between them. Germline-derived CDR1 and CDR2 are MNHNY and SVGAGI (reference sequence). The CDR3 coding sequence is TGTGCCAGCAGTTACTCGAAGAGAGGGGAGCTGTTTTTT. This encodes CASSYSKRGELFF.

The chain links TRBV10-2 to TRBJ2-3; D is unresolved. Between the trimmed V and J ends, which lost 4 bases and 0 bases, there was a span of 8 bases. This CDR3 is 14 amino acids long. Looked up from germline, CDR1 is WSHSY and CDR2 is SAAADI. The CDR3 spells CASSARASTDTQYF. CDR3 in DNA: TGCGCCAGCAGTGCGAGAGCTAGCACAGATACGCAGTATTTT.

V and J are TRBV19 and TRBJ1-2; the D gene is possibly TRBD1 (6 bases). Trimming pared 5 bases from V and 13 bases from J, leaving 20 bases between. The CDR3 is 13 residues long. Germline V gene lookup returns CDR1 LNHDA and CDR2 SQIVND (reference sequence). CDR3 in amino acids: CASSERDTTSSTF. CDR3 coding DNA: TGTGCCAGTAGTGAACGGGACACCACTTCGAGCACCTTC.

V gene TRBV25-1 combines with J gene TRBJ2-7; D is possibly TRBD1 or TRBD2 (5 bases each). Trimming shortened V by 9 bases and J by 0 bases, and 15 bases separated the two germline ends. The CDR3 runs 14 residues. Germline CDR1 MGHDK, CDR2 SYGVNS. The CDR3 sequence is CASSERGDSYEQYF. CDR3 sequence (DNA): TGTGCCAGTTCGGAAAGGGGAGACTCCTACGAGCAGTACTTC.

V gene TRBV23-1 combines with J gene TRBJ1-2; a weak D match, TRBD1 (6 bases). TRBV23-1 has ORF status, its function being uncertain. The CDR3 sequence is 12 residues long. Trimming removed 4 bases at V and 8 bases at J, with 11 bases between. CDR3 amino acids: CASSLQGEGYTF. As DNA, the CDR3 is TGCGCCAGCAGTCTACAGGGCGAGGGCTACACCTTC.

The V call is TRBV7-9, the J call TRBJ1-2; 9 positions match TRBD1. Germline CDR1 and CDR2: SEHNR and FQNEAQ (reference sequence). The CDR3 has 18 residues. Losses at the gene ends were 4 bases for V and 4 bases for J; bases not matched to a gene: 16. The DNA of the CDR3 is TGTGCCAGCAGCTCAAGGGGCGGATCGGGGACAGGGTCCTATGGCTACACCTTC. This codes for CASSSRGGSGTGSYGYTF.

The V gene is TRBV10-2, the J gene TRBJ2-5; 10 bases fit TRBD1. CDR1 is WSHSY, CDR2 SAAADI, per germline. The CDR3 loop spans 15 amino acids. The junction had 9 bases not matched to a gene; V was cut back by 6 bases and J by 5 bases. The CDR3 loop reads CASSGQGEVRETQYF. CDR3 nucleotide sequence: TGCGCCAGCAGCGGACAGGGGGAGGTTAGGGAGACCCAGTACTTC.

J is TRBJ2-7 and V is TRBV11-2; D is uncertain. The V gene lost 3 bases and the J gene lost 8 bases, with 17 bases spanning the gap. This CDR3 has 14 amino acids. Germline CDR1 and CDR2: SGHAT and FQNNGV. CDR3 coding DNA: TGTGCCAGCAGCTTCATAGTAGGCGGCCAAAAGCAGTACTTC. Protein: CASSFIVGGQKQYF.

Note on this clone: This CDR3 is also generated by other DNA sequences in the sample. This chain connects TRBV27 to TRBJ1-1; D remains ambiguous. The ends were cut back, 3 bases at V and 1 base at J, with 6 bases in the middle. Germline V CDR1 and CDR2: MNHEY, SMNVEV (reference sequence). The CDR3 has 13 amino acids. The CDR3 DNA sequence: TGTGCCAGCAGTTTGCGGGAGAACACTGAAGCTTTCTTT. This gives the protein CASSLRENTEAFF.

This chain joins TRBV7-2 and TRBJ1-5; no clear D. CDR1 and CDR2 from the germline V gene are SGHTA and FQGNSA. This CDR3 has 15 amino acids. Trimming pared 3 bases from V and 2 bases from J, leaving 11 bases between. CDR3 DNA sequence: TGTGCCAGCAGCTTTGGGGTTGTCGGCAATCAGCCCCAGCATTTT. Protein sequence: CASSFGVVGNQPQHF. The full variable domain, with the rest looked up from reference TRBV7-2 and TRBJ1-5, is GAGVSQSPSNKVTEKGKDVELRCDPISGHTALYWYRQSLGQGLEFLIYFQGNSAPDKSGLPSDRFSAERTGGSVSTLTIQRTQQEDSAVYLCASSFGVVGNQPQHFGDGTRLSIL.

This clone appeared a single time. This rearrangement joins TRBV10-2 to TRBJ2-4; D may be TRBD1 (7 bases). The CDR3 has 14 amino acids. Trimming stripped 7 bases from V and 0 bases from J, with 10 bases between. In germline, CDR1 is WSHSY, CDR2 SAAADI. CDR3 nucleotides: TGCGCCAGCACCAGGGGGGTAGCCAAAAACATTCAGTACTTC. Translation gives CASTRGVAKNIQYF.

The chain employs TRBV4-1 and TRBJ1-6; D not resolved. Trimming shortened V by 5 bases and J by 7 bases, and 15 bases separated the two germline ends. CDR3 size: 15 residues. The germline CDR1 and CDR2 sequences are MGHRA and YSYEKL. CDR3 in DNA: TGCGCCAGCAGCTCATCCCCGGAGGGCAATTCACCCCTCCACTTT. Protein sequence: CASSSSPEGNSPLHF.

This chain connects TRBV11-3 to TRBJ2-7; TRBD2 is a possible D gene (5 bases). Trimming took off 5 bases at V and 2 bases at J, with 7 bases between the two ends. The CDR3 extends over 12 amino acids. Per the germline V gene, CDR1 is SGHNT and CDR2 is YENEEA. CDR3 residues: CASSRGTYEQYF. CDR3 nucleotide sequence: TGTGCCAGCAGCCGAGGGACCTACGAGCAGTACTTC.

CDR3 in amino acids: CASSLGPQGNTGELFF. For the CDR3, the DNA is TGTGCCAGCAGCTTAGGTCCGCAGGGGAACACCGGGGAGCTGTTTTTT. The chain has TRBV7-9 and TRBJ2-2; weak D call: TRBD1 (5 bases). CDR1 and CDR2 from the germline V gene are SEHNR and FQNEAQ (reference sequence). V was trimmed by 1 base and J by 1 base, leaving 10 bases between them. This CDR3 is built from 16 residues.

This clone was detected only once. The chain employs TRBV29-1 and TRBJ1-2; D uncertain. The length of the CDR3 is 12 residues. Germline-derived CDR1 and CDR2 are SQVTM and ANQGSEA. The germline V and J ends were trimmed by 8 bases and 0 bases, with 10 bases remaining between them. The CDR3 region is CSTSIPNYGYTF. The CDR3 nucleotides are TGCAGCACGTCCATACCTAACTATGGCTACACCTTC.

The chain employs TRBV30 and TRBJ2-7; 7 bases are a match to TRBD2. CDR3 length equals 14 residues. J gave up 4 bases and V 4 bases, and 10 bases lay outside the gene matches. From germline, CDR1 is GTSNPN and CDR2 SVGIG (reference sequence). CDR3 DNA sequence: TGTGCCTGGAACCCCGGACTAGACTGGTACGAGCAGTACTTC. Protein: CAWNPGLDWYEQYF. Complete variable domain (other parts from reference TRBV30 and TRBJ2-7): SQTIHQWPATLVQPVGSPLSLECTVEGTSNPNLYWYRQAAGRGLQLLFYSVGIGQISSEVPQNLSASRPQDRQFILSSKKLLLSDSGFYLCAWNPGLDWYEQYFGPGTRLTVT.

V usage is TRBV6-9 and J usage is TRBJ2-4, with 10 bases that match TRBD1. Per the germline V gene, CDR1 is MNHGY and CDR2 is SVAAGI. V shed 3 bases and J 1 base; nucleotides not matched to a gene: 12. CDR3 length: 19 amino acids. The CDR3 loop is CASSYRDRGPLAAKNIQYF. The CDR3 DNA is TGTGCCAGCAGTTACCGGGACAGGGGCCCATTGGCCGCCAAAAACATTCAGTACTTC.

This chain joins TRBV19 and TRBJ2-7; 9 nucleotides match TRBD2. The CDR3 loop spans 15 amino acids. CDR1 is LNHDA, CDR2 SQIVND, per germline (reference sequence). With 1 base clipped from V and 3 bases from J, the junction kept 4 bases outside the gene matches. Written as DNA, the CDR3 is TGTGCCAGTAGTATAGTGCGGGGGGGCCTCTACGAGCAGTACTTC. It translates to CASSIVRGGLYEQYF.

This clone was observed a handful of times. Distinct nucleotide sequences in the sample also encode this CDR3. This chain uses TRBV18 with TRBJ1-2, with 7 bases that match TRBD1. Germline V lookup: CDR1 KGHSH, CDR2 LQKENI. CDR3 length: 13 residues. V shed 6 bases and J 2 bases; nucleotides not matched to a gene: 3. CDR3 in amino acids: CASSPGQNYGYTF. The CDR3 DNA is TGTGCCAGCTCGCCGGGACAGAACTATGGCTACACCTTC.